This T cell receptor beta chain was identified in a study of technical replicates of blood from a few donors. Per germline, CDR1 LNHDA and CDR2 SQIVND (reference sequence). The CDR3 contains 14 residues. Trimming stripped 6 bases from V and 4 bases from J, with 15 bases between. Sequenced by immunoSEQ multiplex PCR; TCRdb stores in-frame clones only, minus some. The data contain some 85,000 clones, around 94% of them singletons. This TCR derives from a human donor in good health. Sequencing used T cells isolated from PBMCs. The V call is TRBV19, the J call TRBJ1-1, with D unclear. CDR3 sequence: CASSLYSGVTEAFF. The DNA for the CDR3 is TGTGCCAGTAGCCTTTATTCCGGTGTCACTGAAGCTTTCTTT. Full variable domain (outside the CDR3, taken from reference TRBV19 and TRBJ1-1): DGGITQSPKYLFRKEGQNVTLSCEQNLNHDAMYWYRQDPGQGLRLIYYSQIVNDFQKGDIAEGYSVSREKKESFPLTVTSAQKNPTAFYLCASSLYSGVTEAFFGQGTRLTVV.